Below, 29 T cell receptor beta chains from the same sample are listed, as sequenced in a study of T cells in tumors after PD-1 blockade (dated by TCRdb to between 2019 and 2020). In the paper's terms, the time point label means: after anti-PD-1 therapy. The receptor library was made with the immunoSEQ multiplex PCR assay. TCRdb re-hosts the immuneACCESS table, in-frame sequences only. Its copies lack some clones; in the studies checked, an unresolved V gene accounts for under half of them, and the cause for the rest is not known. Here the sample has roughly 9,300 clones; around 67% occur a single time. The ten top clones hold under 15% of the sample. The specimen was tumor tissue, collected after anti-PD-1 treatment. The receptors stem from a human donor with basal cell carcinoma.

This clone was seen a handful of times. The rearrangement uses TRBV27 and TRBJ1-2; no firm D call. Germline CDR1 is MNHEY and CDR2 is SMNVEV (reference sequence). With 2 bases removed from V and 5 bases from J, the gap between germline ends came to 9 bases. The CDR3 sequence is 13 residues long. CDR3 bases: TGTGCCAGCAGTTTAAGGCAGGAATATGGCTACACCTTC. Encoded protein: CASSLRQEYGYTF.

The chain carries TRBV2 and TRBJ2-7, with 7 bases that match TRBD2. The CDR3 is 14 residues long. V gave up 7 bases and J gave up 6 bases; unmatched junction bases: 12. From germline, CDR1 is SNHLY and CDR2 FYNNEI. The CDR3 nucleotides read TGTGCCAGCACCCCGTCCTGGGGGGGAGGCGAGCAGTACTTC. Amino acids: CASTPSWGGGEQYF.

The chain joins TRBV10-3 to TRBJ2-3; no firm D call. Trimming cost V 0 bases and J 1 base, with 14 bases left between them. CDR3 length: 17 amino acids. Germline CDR1 is ENHRY and CDR2 is SYGVKD. Written as DNA, the CDR3 is TGTGCCATCAGTGAGTCACCCCGGGTTGCTGGCACAGATACGCAGTATTTT. Amino acid sequence: CAISESPRVAGTDTQYF.

This clone ranks as medium-sized. The J gene is TRBJ1-6, the V gene TRBV5-1; perhaps TRBD1 as D (5 bases). CDR1 SGHRS and CDR2 YFSETQ come from the germline V gene. CDR3 length: 15 residues. V gave up 7 bases and J gave up 0 bases, with 11 bases separating them. CDR3 sequence (DNA): TGCGCCAGCGCCGGGGGGAGCTCCTATAATTCACCCCTCCACTTT. Amino acid sequence: CASAGGSSYNSPLHF.

This clone was seen more than once but under ten times. The chain combines TRBV5-1 with TRBJ2-1; TRBD1 might be the D (5 bases). The CDR3 is made up of 15 amino acids. Trimming took off 3 bases at V and 5 bases at J, with 15 bases between the two ends. The germline V gene encodes CDR1 SGHRS and CDR2 YFSETQ. Written as DNA, the CDR3 is TGCGCCAGCAGCTGGCTGGGGCCCCCCGACAATGAGCAGTTCTTC. Translation: CASSWLGPPDNEQFF.

The genes are TRBV29-1 and TRBJ2-1, with unresolved D. The CDR3 spans 13 residues. Germline CDR1 SQVTM, CDR2 ANQGSEA. With 4 bases removed from V and 2 bases from J, the gap between germline ends came to 9 bases. The CDR3 DNA follows: TGCAGCGTTGGGGTGGCTACCTACAATGAGCAGTTCTTC. Amino acids: CSVGVATYNEQFF.

This sequence joins TRBV6-1 and TRBJ1-3; the D is unclear. CDR3 length: 16 residues. The germline V gene encodes CDR1 MNHNS and CDR2 SASEGT. Trimming took 4 bases from V and 7 from J, leaving 20 bases between them. CDR3 nucleotides: TGTGCCAGCAGTGCGGGTTGGGCAGATCGCGAGAACACCATATATTTT. Amino acid sequence: CASSAGWADRENTIYF.

The genes are TRBV24-1 and TRBJ2-1; TRBD2 is a possible D gene (5 bases). Trimming pared 4 bases from V and 3 bases from J, leaving 9 bases between. CDR1 and CDR2 from the germline V gene are KGHDR and SFDVKD. There are 14 residues in the CDR3. In nucleotides, the CDR3 is TGTGCCACCAGTGAGACTACAGACTACAATGAGCAGTTCTTC. Its translation: CATSETTDYNEQFF.

This sequence joins TRBV29-1 and TRBJ1-3; no clear D. Per germline, CDR1 SQVTM and CDR2 ANQGSEA. Between the trimmed V and J ends, which lost 3 bases and 0 bases, there was a span of 9 bases. This CDR3 contains 14 residues. The CDR3 protein is CSVDPSSSGNTIYF. For the CDR3, the DNA is TGCAGCGTTGATCCATCCAGCTCTGGAAACACCATATATTTT.

The chain carries TRBV7-3 and TRBJ2-3; possible D gene TRBD2, 6 bases. V was trimmed by 1 base and J by 7 bases, leaving 15 bases between them. Germline assignment: CDR1 SGHTA and CDR2 FQGTGA. This CDR3 comprises 15 residues. In nucleotides, the CDR3 is TGTGCCAGCAGCTTAAAAGCGGGTCTCCAAAATACGCAGTATTTT. Its translation: CASSLKAGLQNTQYF. The full variable domain, with the rest looked up from reference TRBV7-3 and TRBJ2-3, is GAGVSQTPSNKVTEKGKYVELRCDPISGHTALYWYRQSLGQGPEFLIYFQGTGAADDSGLPNDRFFAVRPEGSVSTLKIQRTERGDSAVYLCASSLKAGLQNTQYFGPGTRLTVL.

J is TRBJ2-7 and V is TRBV19; D perhaps matches TRBD1 (5 bases). The V gene's germline CDR1 is LNHDA and CDR2 SQIVND (reference sequence). The CDR3 loop spans 13 amino acids. The V and J ends lost 5 bases and 3 bases respectively, with 11 bases between them. The DNA for the CDR3 is TGTGCCAGTAGTCCCTCGACAGTCTACGAGCAGTACTTC. It yields the protein CASSPSTVYEQYF. Full variable domain (remainder filled in from reference TRBV19 and TRBJ2-7): DGGITQSPKYLFRKEGQNVTLSCEQNLNHDAMYWYRQDPGQGLRLIYYSQIVNDFQKGDIAEGYSVSREKKESFPLTVTSAQKNPTAFYLCASSPSTVYEQYFGPGTRLTVT.

Only a few counts were recorded for this clone. V and J are TRBV7-2 and TRBJ2-3, with 8 bases matching TRBD2. The CDR3 is made up of 16 amino acids. Germline CDR1 SGHTA, CDR2 FQGNSA. Losses at the gene ends were 3 bases for V and 4 bases for J; bases not matched to a gene: 9. DNA of the CDR3: TGTGCCAGCAGCTTCCGACGCGGGGGGAAAGCAGATACGCAGTATTTT. This gives the protein CASSFRRGGKADTQYF.

The chain combines TRBV7-2 with TRBJ2-5; D is ambiguous. The CDR3 sequence is 15 residues long. Trimming stripped 0 bases from V and 5 bases from J, with 13 bases between. Germline V gives CDR1 SGHTA, CDR2 FQGNSA. The CDR3 nucleotides are TGTGCCAGCAGCTTAGCGGGCACGAGGTTTGAGACCCAGTACTTC. Protein: CASSLAGTRFETQYF.

The V call is TRBV18, the J call TRBJ1-2, with 9 bases identical to TRBD1. Germline-derived CDR1 and CDR2 are KGHSH and LQKENI. This CDR3 has 14 amino acids. Trimming cost V 8 bases and J 2 bases; bases outside gene matches: 6. CDR3 protein: CASKAGTGNYGYTF. The DNA for the CDR3 is TGTGCCAGCAAAGCCGGGACAGGGAACTATGGCTACACCTTC.

This CDR3 reads CASSRRQGQETQYF. CDR3 sequence (DNA): TGTGCCAGCAGCCGACGACAGGGCCAAGAGACCCAGTACTTC. V and J are TRBV11-3 and TRBJ2-5; 7 bases align to TRBD1. Looked up from germline, CDR1 is SGHNT and CDR2 is YENEEA. Germline trimming cut 5 bases from V and 1 base from J; bases unmatched to any gene: 4. The CDR3 has 14 residues.

The rearrangement links TRBV10-3 to TRBJ2-3, with no clear D. The germline V and J ends were trimmed by 4 bases and 2 bases, with 10 bases remaining between them. CDR3 length: 14 residues. Germline V gene sequence: CDR1 ENHRY, CDR2 SYGVKD. As DNA, the CDR3 is TGTGCCATCAGTGGAGGCGAGATCACAGATACGCAGTATTTT. This encodes CAISGGEITDTQYF.

The rearrangement links TRBV14 to TRBJ2-7; 8 bases agree with TRBD2. This CDR3 has 15 amino acids. Trimming at V came to 6 bases and at J to 0 bases, leaving 7 bases not matched to a gene. Germline CDR1 reads SGHDN; CDR2 reads FVKESK. The CDR3 DNA reads TGTGCCAGCAGGTTGGGACTAGAGAACTCCTACGAGCAGTACTTC. This sequence encodes CASRLGLENSYEQYF.

This chain uses TRBV6-6 with TRBJ2-7; 8 bases are shared with TRBD1. Looked up from germline, CDR1 is MNHNY and CDR2 is SVGAGI (reference sequence). This CDR3 comprises 15 residues. V lost 5 bases to trimming and J lost 7 bases; unmatched junction nucleotides: 13. DNA for the CDR3: TGTGCCAGCAGTCCTGGAAAGCAGGGGGCGCAGGAGCAGTACTTC. Residues: CASSPGKQGAQEQYF.

In this sample, this clone turned up a few times. V usage is TRBV27 and J usage is TRBJ2-7; 13 bases align to TRBD2. V shed 5 bases, J shed 5 bases, and the junction held 6 bases outside the gene matches. The CDR3 length is 15 residues. Germline V gives CDR1 MNHEY, CDR2 SMNVEV (reference sequence). CDR3 nucleotide sequence: TGTGCCAGCAGTAGGACTAGCGGGAGAACCAACGAGCAGTACTTC. As protein: CASSRTSGRTNEQYF.

The sample holds a few counts of this clone. The J gene is TRBJ1-5, the V gene TRBV27; 7 nucleotides line up with TRBD1. Germline CDR1 is MNHEY and CDR2 is SMNVEV (reference sequence). J lost 0 bases, V lost 2 bases, and 7 bases had no gene match. The CDR3 runs 17 residues. The CDR3 region has the DNA TGTGCCAGCAGTTTAAGGCAGGGGGGCAGTAGCAATCAGCCCCAGCATTTT. This gives the protein CASSLRQGGSSNQPQHF.

The chain uses TRBV14 and TRBJ1-3; D perhaps matches TRBD1 (5 bases). Germline CDR1 SGHDN, CDR2 FVKESK. Deletions cut 4 bases from V and 0 bases from J, with 7 bases between. This CDR3 comprises 14 residues. Written as DNA, the CDR3 is TGTGCCAGCAGCCGGGGGTTCTCTGGAAACACCATATATTTT. Translation gives CASSRGFSGNTIYF.

This chain connects TRBV30 to TRBJ2-3, with 10 bases fitting TRBD2. Germline V gene lookup returns CDR1 GTSNPN and CDR2 SVGIG (reference sequence). CDR3 length: 15 residues. V dropped 3 bases and J dropped 7; count of bases not matched to a gene: 10. The DNA of the CDR3 is TGTGCCTGGAGAGGACTAGCGGACCCCGTGAATACGCAGTATTTT. Its translation: CAWRGLADPVNTQYF.

The rearrangement uses TRBV7-2 and TRBJ2-3; the match to TRBD2 covers 16 bases. The germline gives CDR1 SGHTA, CDR2 FQGNSA. The V segment lost 4 bases and the J segment 1 base; nucleotides outside the gene matches: 8. The CDR3 totals 19 residues. The CDR3 DNA follows: TGTGCCAGCAGCTCGGGACTAGCGGGAGGGCCTCTCGGCACAGATACGCAGTATTTT. It encodes CASSSGLAGGPLGTDTQYF.

The chain employs TRBV7-2 and TRBJ1-1; TRBD1 is a possible D gene (5 bases). V was clipped by 5 bases and J by 0 bases, with 13 bases between them. Germline values: CDR1 SGHTA, CDR2 FQGNSA. The CDR3 is 15 amino acids. CDR3 in amino acids: CASSNPGRLNTEAFF. DNA of the CDR3: TGTGCCAGCAGCAACCCGGGACGTTTGAACACTGAAGCTTTCTTT.

In its sample, this clone was seen a few times. The chain recombines TRBV24-1 with TRBJ1-2; D is possibly TRBD1 (5 bases). Trimming removed 1 base from V and 7 bases from J, with 12 bases in between. This CDR3 has 14 amino acids. Germline V gene sequence: CDR1 KGHDR, CDR2 SFDVKD. CDR3 in DNA: TGTGCCACCAGTGATTTAAACAGGCCTGCTGGCTACACCTTC. Translation gives CATSDLNRPAGYTF.

The chain carries TRBV5-1 and TRBJ1-2; D gene ambiguous. The germline V gene has CDR1 SGHRS and CDR2 YFSETQ. This CDR3 contains 13 residues. Trimming shortened V by 0 bases and J by 2 bases, and 5 bases separated the two germline ends. CDR3 in amino acids: CASSLEQNYGYTF. CDR3 bases: TGCGCCAGCAGCTTGGAACAGAACTATGGCTACACCTTC.

This clone is medium-sized. This chain connects TRBV11-3 to TRBJ1-2; D perhaps matches TRBD1 (5 bases). The germline gives CDR1 SGHNT, CDR2 YENEEA. V was pared by 5 bases and J by 8 bases, with 15 bases between. This CDR3 comprises 13 residues. The CDR3 protein is CASSTGTPAGYTF. CDR3 DNA: TGTGCCAGCAGCACCGGGACCCCCGCGGGCTACACCTTC.

The V call is TRBV12-3 or TRBV12-4, the J call TRBJ1-2, with D uncertain. The length of the CDR3 is 13 residues. V was trimmed by 6 bases and J by 0 bases, leaving 8 bases between them. The CDR3 sequence is CASRKTANYGYTF. In DNA form, the CDR3 reads TGTGCCAGCAGAAAGACCGCTAACTATGGCTACACCTTC.

This clone was observed a handful of times. This sequence joins TRBV3-1 (or the pseudogene TRBV3-2) and TRBJ1-6; D remains ambiguous. With 1 base removed from V and 10 bases from J, the gap between germline ends came to 14 bases. The V gene's germline CDR1 is LGHDT and CDR2 YNNKEL (reference sequence). CDR3 size: 15 residues. CDR3 nucleotides: TGTGCCAGCAGCCAAGGAAGCCAGTCGCAATCACCCCTCCACTTT. Translating it yields CASSQGSQSQSPLHF.